The next 20 T cell receptor beta chains were all read from a single sample in a study of CD8+ T cells in alopecia areata. cDNA prepared by RNA extraction and subsequent reverse transcription served as the template for sequencing. Sequenced by immunoSEQ multiplex PCR; TCRdb stores in-frame clones only, minus some. Seen here are roughly 150,000 clones, about three fifths observed once, and the top ten hold 4.5% to 5%. The sample was CD4+ T cells sorted from blood. These receptors originate from a human donor in good health.

A few counts support this clone. This rearrangement joins TRBV5-1 to TRBJ2-2; 11 nucleotides line up with TRBD1. V was clipped by 4 bases and J by 6 bases; unmatched bases: 8. The CDR3 is made up of 16 amino acids. Germline lookup yields CDR1 SGHRS and CDR2 YFSETQ. The CDR3 region has the DNA TGCGCCAGCAGCGTATCACCGGGACAGGGGGCCGGGGAGCTGTTTTTT. This translates into CASSVSPGQGAGELFF.

This clone showed up just a few times. This chain uses TRBV5-1 with TRBJ2-2; D gene unclear. CDR1 and CDR2 from the germline V gene are SGHRS and YFSETQ. CDR3 length: 11 residues. Trimming removed 2 bases at V and 4 bases at J, with 0 bases between. The CDR3 reads CASSFTGELFF. CDR3 nucleotides: TGCGCCAGCAGCTTCACCGGGGAGCTGTTTTTT.

This clone has just one count. J is TRBJ2-5 and V is TRBV2; the D gene could be TRBD1 or TRBD2 (5 bases each). Trimming removed 8 bases from V and 4 bases from J, with 11 bases in between. The CDR3 runs 12 residues. The germline V gene encodes CDR1 SNHLY and CDR2 FYNNEI. The CDR3 region is CASSLRGETQYF. In DNA, the CDR3 is TGTGCCAGCTCATTGAGGGGAGAGACCCAGTACTTC.

This clone was seen only a few times. The J gene is TRBJ2-3, the V gene TRBV7-9; 14 positions match TRBD2. J was trimmed by 6 bases and V by 2 bases; bases with no gene match: 7. The germline V gene has CDR1 SEHNR and CDR2 FQNEAQ (reference sequence). The CDR3 sequence is 17 residues long. The CDR3 spells CASSLRRTSGRFDTQYF. The CDR3 nucleotides are TGTGCCAGCAGCTTAAGGCGGACTAGCGGGAGGTTTGATACGCAGTATTTT.

The gene calls are TRBV29-1 and TRBJ2-6; 9 nucleotides agree with TRBD1. CDR1 is SQVTM and CDR2 is ANQGSEA in the germline V gene. J gave up 0 bases and V 6 bases, and 6 bases lay outside the gene matches. The CDR3 is 16 residues long. In DNA, the CDR3 is TGCAGCGTGATACCGGGACAGGGCTCTGGGGCCAACGTCCTGACTTTC. Protein product: CSVIPGQGSGANVLTF.

The V call is TRBV7-9, the J call TRBJ2-7; 7 nucleotides line up with TRBD1. Germline loops: CDR1 SEHNR, CDR2 FQNEAQ (reference sequence). With 5 bases clipped from V and 7 bases from J, the junction kept 8 bases outside the gene matches. The CDR3 has 13 residues. This CDR3 is CASSQSGTVEQYF. CDR3 nucleotide sequence: TGTGCCAGCAGCCAATCCGGGACAGTTGAGCAGTACTTC.

CDR3 loop: CASSGGQGLNTEAFF. The DNA of the CDR3 is TGTGCCAGCAGTGGTGGACAGGGGTTGAACACTGAAGCTTTCTTT. The rearrangement joins TRBV25-1 to TRBJ1-1, with 9 bases identical to TRBD1. This CDR3 contains 15 residues. CDR1 is MGHDK and CDR2 is SYGVNS in the germline V gene. The ends lost 4 bases at V and 0 bases at J; junction bases unmatched: 3.

As to this clone: Other DNA sequences in the same sample also yield this CDR3. This chain uses TRBV19 with TRBJ2-3; unclear D gene. The CDR3 covers 11 residues. Germline CDR1 is LNHDA and CDR2 is SQIVND (reference sequence). Trimming removed 6 bases at V and 2 bases at J, with 3 bases between. CDR3 loop: CASRNTDTQYF. The DNA for the CDR3 is TGTGCCAGTAGGAACACAGATACGCAGTATTTT.

This chain joins TRBV4-1 and TRBJ1-2, with D possibly TRBD1 on 5 matching bases. Trimming removed 1 base at V and 4 bases at J, with 10 bases between. Per the germline V gene, CDR1 is MGHRA and CDR2 is YSYEKL. This CDR3 contains 14 residues. The CDR3 reads CASSQGQGIYGYTF. CDR3 in DNA: TGCGCCAGCAGCCAAGGCCAGGGAATCTATGGCTACACCTTC.

This clone showed up just a few times. The chain carries TRBV13 and TRBJ2-5; 8 nucleotides match TRBD1. The CDR3 runs to 13 residues. The V gene end was trimmed by 5 bases and the J gene end by 4 bases; junction bases not matched to a gene: 3. The germline gives CDR1 PRHDT, CDR2 FYEKMQ (reference sequence). The CDR3 region is CASSGQGAETQYF. Written as DNA, the CDR3 is TGTGCCAGCAGCGGACAGGGTGCAGAGACCCAGTACTTC.

This clone was seen only once. The rearrangement uses TRBV28 and TRBJ1-5; D is uncertain. The CDR3 spans 14 residues. Germline loops: CDR1 MDHEN, CDR2 SYDVKM. V lost 1 base, J lost 4 bases, and 8 bases lay in between. The CDR3 reads CASSLFGGNQPQHF. In DNA form, the CDR3 reads TGTGCCAGCAGTTTATTTGGCGGGAATCAGCCCCAGCATTTT.

This rearrangement joins TRBV28 to TRBJ1-1; D ambiguous. From germline, CDR1 is MDHEN and CDR2 SYDVKM. Trimming cost V 2 bases and J 1 base, with 8 bases left between them. This CDR3 has 14 amino acids. CDR3 DNA: TGTGCCAGCAGTTTAACGGCAGGGAACACTGAAGCTTTCTTT. As protein: CASSLTAGNTEAFF.

V is TRBV6-6 and J is TRBJ2-7; D is possibly TRBD1 (6 bases). This CDR3 region has 14 residues. Trimming stripped 8 bases from V and 3 bases from J, with 17 bases between. CDR1 and CDR2 from the germline V gene are MNHNY and SVGAGI (reference sequence). CDR3 in amino acids: CASALQGVIYEQYF. The CDR3 DNA reads TGTGCCAGCGCCTTACAGGGAGTTATCTACGAGCAGTACTTC.

In this sample, this clone turned up a few times. This chain joins TRBV5-1 and TRBJ2-7, with D tentatively TRBD2 (5 bases). V gave up 1 base and J gave up 0 bases, with 11 bases separating them. Germline CDR1 and CDR2: SGHRS and YFSETQ. The CDR3 is 15 residues long. Here the CDR3 reads CASSLLDSSSYEQYF. For the CDR3, the DNA is TGCGCCAGCAGCTTGCTGGACTCAAGCTCCTACGAGCAGTACTTC.

As to this clone: At the DNA level, this CDR3 is encoded by other sequences in the same sample as well. J is TRBJ1-1 and V is TRBV30; D is undetermined. V was pared by 1 base and J by 1 base, with 4 bases between. Germline V gene sequence: CDR1 GTSNPN, CDR2 SVGIG (reference sequence). This CDR3 has 12 amino acids. The CDR3 DNA sequence: TGTGCCTGGAGTGGAGGGAACACTGAAGCTTTCTTT. This gives the protein CAWSGGNTEAFF. Full variable domain (outside the CDR3, taken from reference TRBV30 and TRBJ1-1): SQTIHQWPATLVQPVGSPLSLECTVEGTSNPNLYWYRQAAGRGLQLLFYSVGIGQISSEVPQNLSASRPQDRQFILSSKKLLLSDSGFYLCAWSGGNTEAFFGQGTRLTVV.

CDR3 nucleotide sequence: TGTGCCAGCTCACCACCCGTAGGAGAGACCCAGTACTTC. Amino acid sequence: CASSPPVGETQYF. The chain links TRBV18 to TRBJ2-5, with D unclear. V shed 0 bases and J shed 4 bases, with 6 bases lying between them. The CDR3 loop spans 13 amino acids. The germline V gene encodes CDR1 KGHSH and CDR2 LQKENI. Full variable domain (missing parts from reference TRBV18 and TRBJ2-5): NAGVMQNPRHLVRRRGQEARLRCSPMKGHSHVYWYRQLPEEGLKFMVYLQKENIIDESGMPKERFSAEFPKEGPSILRIQQVVRGDSAAYFCASSPPVGETQYFGPGTRLLVL.

The sample holds a few counts of this clone. The rearrangement links TRBV5-1 to TRBJ1-2; no firm D call. V dropped 0 bases and J dropped 0 bases, with 6 bases sitting between them. There are 14 residues in the CDR3. Per germline, CDR1 SGHRS and CDR2 YFSETQ. The DNA for the CDR3 is TGCGCCAGCAGCTTGGGGCGCTCTAACTATGGCTACACCTTC. Its translation: CASSLGRSNYGYTF.

This clone showed up just a few times. The rearrangement joins TRBV2 to TRBJ2-5; D gene unclear. Germline CDR1 SNHLY, CDR2 FYNNEI. The CDR3 consists of 15 residues. V shed 0 bases and J shed 1 base, with 9 bases lying between them. The CDR3 coding sequence is TGTGCCAGCAGTGAAGCTGGGCTGGGCCAAGAGACCCAGTACTTC. It translates to CASSEAGLGQETQYF.

This chain joins TRBV25-1 and TRBJ2-6; D possibly corresponds to TRBD1 (6 bases). V lost 9 bases and J 2 bases, leaving 20 bases between the germline ends. Germline V gives CDR1 MGHDK, CDR2 SYGVNS. The length of the CDR3 is 17 residues. The CDR3 nucleotides are TGTGCCAGGGACAGACAAGGGGCATCTACTGGGGCCAACGTCCTGACTTTC. It codes for CARDRQGASTGANVLTF. The full variable domain, its missing parts supplied by reference TRBV25-1 and TRBJ2-6, is EADIYQTPRYLVIGTGKKITLECSQTMGHDKMYWYQQDPGMELHLIHYSYGVNSTEKGDLSSESTVSRIRTEHFPLTLESARPSHTSQYLCARDRQGASTGANVLTFGAGSRLTVL.

This sequence joins TRBV9 and TRBJ1-1; D unclear. V was pared by 0 bases and J by 9 bases, with 12 bases between. CDR3 length: 13 residues. The germline V gene encodes CDR1 SGDLS and CDR2 YYNGEE. The chain's CDR3 is CASSVEDGDQAFF. The DNA of the CDR3 is TGTGCCAGCAGCGTAGAGGACGGAGACCAAGCTTTCTTT.